This T cell receptor (beta chain) derives from a study of CD8 T cells in ankylosing spondylitis. General study findings and limits: Characteristic of ankylosing spondylitis blood, it appeared, was a TCR beta motif comprising roughly 8 highly homologous variants. From matched ankylosing spondylitis synovial fluid, disease-linked clones were reportedly recovered at significantly enriched levels.

TCRdb re-derived calls from the 5' RACE reads in MiXCR, one entry per CDR3 protein. Seen here are fewer than 450,000 distinct CDR3 sequences, about a sixth observed once, and the top ten hold 1%. V was clipped by 5 bases and J by 5 bases, with 16 bases between them. The CDR3 totals 15 residues. In this sample, this clonotype turned up many times. Its antigen is undetermined. The sequenced sample was blood, either unsorted or a sorted T cell fraction (not recorded which). This receptor was taken from a male donor with ankylosing spondylitis. The gene calls are TRBV12-3 or TRBV12-4 and TRBJ2-1; D is unresolved. The CDR3 sequence is CASSLSGPSHNEQFF. The CDR3 region has the DNA TGTGCCAGCAGTCTATCGGGCCCCAGCCACAATGAGCAGTTCTTC.